One and the same sample provided the 6 T cell receptor beta chains below, sequenced in a study of CD8 T cells in ankylosing spondylitis. From the 5' RACE reads, TCRdb called clonotypes with MiXCR, one entry per CDR3 protein. The table shows roughly 260,000 distinct CDR3 sequences, with 15% to 20% occurring only once. Sequencing was carried out using blood, either unsorted or a sorted T cell fraction (not recorded which). These receptors originate from a male donor with ankylosing spondylitis or in good health (not recorded which).

The V gene is TRBV6-1, the J gene TRBJ1-4, with D tentatively TRBD1 (6 bases). CDR3 length: 16 residues. The V gene's germline CDR1 is MNHNS and CDR2 SASEGT. V was cut by 4 bases and J by 6 bases, with 18 bases left in between. Here the CDR3 DNA reads TGTGCCAGCAGTGGCACGAGGGGGAATGAGCATGAAAAACTGTTTTTT. It translates to CASSGTRGNEHEKLFF.

This clonotype occurred a few times. This sequence joins TRBV29-1 and TRBJ2-1, with a tentative D call TRBD2 (5 bases). This CDR3 is built from 15 residues. Trimming left V 6 bases short and J 3 bases short, with 18 bases between. Germline V gene data show CDR1 as SQVTM and CDR2 as ANQGSEA. CDR3 residues: CSVDHRGVVYNEQFF. The CDR3 DNA is TGCAGCGTGGACCATCGGGGTGTAGTCTACAATGAGCAGTTCTTC.

This clonotype was found a few times. Written as DNA, the CDR3 is TGTGCCAGCAGCACCGGCAAGATAATCACAGATACGCAGTATTTT. This translates into CASSTGKIITDTQYF. This chain joins TRBV12-3 or TRBV12-4 and TRBJ2-3; unclear D gene. The CDR3 has 15 amino acids. V lost 6 bases, J lost 2 bases, and 15 bases lay in between.

The gene calls are TRBV4-2 and TRBJ1-1; D gene ambiguous. Trimming cost V 0 bases and J 11 bases, with 10 bases left between them. Germline V gene data show CDR1 as LGHNA and CDR2 as YNFKEQ. The CDR3 length is 12 residues. Here the CDR3 reads CASSQDWGLAFF. Written as DNA, the CDR3 is TGTGCCAGCAGCCAAGATTGGGGTCTTGCTTTCTTT.

There are a few counts of this clonotype. The chain joins TRBV24-1 to TRBJ1-4; weak D call: TRBD1 (6 bases). This CDR3 spans 15 amino acids. The V gene's germline CDR1 is KGHDR and CDR2 SFDVKD. Trimming stripped 3 bases from V and 6 bases from J, with 13 bases between. In DNA form, the CDR3 reads TGTGCCACCAGTGATCCCCTAGAGGGGGATGAAAAACTGTTTTTT. This codes for CATSDPLEGDEKLFF.

The J gene is TRBJ2-5, the V gene TRBV3-1; 9 nucleotides align to TRBD1. The CDR3 runs to 15 residues. V was pared by 4 bases and J by 5 bases, with 8 bases of the junction left unmatched. In germline, CDR1 is LGHDT, CDR2 YNNKEL (reference sequence). The CDR3 DNA follows: TGTGCCAGCAGCCCCCGGGACAGGGTTTCGGAGACCCAGTACTTC. This encodes CASSPRDRVSETQYF.